This T cell receptor beta chain was profiled in a study of cytomegalovirus exposure and HLA in healthy donors. The study, taken as a whole, reports: The authors enumerated over 150 TCR beta chains as linked to cytomegalovirus.

Profiling relied on immunoSEQ multiplex PCR, and the TCRdb table lists in-frame clones only, not all of them. The sample records fewer than 85,000 clones, approximately 96% being singletons. This clone was detected once. Its antigen is unidentified. The V and J ends lost 4 bases and 0 bases respectively, with 16 bases between them. Germline V gene sequence: CDR1 SGHRS, CDR2 YFSETQ. The CDR3 sequence is 16 residues long. This chain uses TRBV5-1 with TRBJ1-1; perhaps TRBD1 as D (6 bases). This TCR was recovered from a woman in her late teens or twenties in good health and CMV-seronegative. The sequencing input was PBMCs. Here the CDR3 DNA reads TGCGCCAGCAGCCCGGACAGTTCTTGGGTGAACACTGAAGCTTTCTTT. Its translation: CASSPDSSWVNTEAFF.